This T cell receptor beta chain was profiled in a study of cytomegalovirus exposure and HLA in healthy donors. Study findings and constraints: According to the study, roughly 160 TCR beta chains were cytomegalovirus-associated.

A remark on this clone: Its target is not known.

PCR involved 60 Vbeta and 13 Jbeta primers. Original methodology: An analysis performed later counted about 80 million unique TCR beta chains (roughly 11 million of them shared). Some clones are missing from TCRdb's copy, which holds only in-frame ones; the method was immunoSEQ multiplex PCR. V, J and clone size were drawn from that table, and D and trimming were deduced from the DNA. Found here are 95,000 to 100,000 clones, roughly 80% of them singletons; the top ten hold roughly 2%. Healthy donors of bone marrow made up the group. At sampling all donors were nominally healthy, likely with unrecorded immune exposures. In germline, CDR1 is MDHEN, CDR2 SYDVKM. V gave up 6 bases and J gave up 1 base; unmatched junction bases: 4. This CDR3 region has 15 residues.

This TCR was recovered from a man in his forties or fifties in good health and CMV-seronegative. The chain links TRBV28 to TRBJ2-2; 8 bases are shared with TRBD1. What was sequenced was PBMCs. For the CDR3, the DNA is TGTGCCAGCAGGATGACAGGGGTGAACACCGGGGAGCTGTTTTTT. Protein: CASRMTGVNTGELFF.